This TCR beta chain was recovered during a study of PD-L1 blockade in urothelial cancer. Whole-study context: Most of the 29 patients were men who had bladder-origin urothelial cancer. Blood analyses occurred 3 weeks (second dose) and 6 weeks post treatment start.

The CDR3 loop spans 15 amino acids. The germline CDR1 and CDR2 sequences are SGHRS and YFSETQ. Losses at the gene ends were 0 bases for V and 3 bases for J; bases not matched to a gene: 6. Sequencing was performed with immunoSEQ multiplex PCR; in TCRdb, only in-frame clones are kept and a portion is missing. The repertoire holds 35,000 to 40,000 clones, with approximately 86% as singletons. Sample time point: peripheral blood 6 weeks after treatment start. It was locally advanced or metastatic urothelial carcinoma that patients had. Per patient, between 1 and 8 samples were collected at pretreatment and on-treatment time points. This clone came up once.

Here the sequenced sample was PBMCs, taken around atezolizumab (anti-PD-L1) treatment. The chain couples TRBV5-1 to TRBJ2-7, with 7 positions matching TRBD2. The TCR comes from a man aged 55 to 70 with urothelial cancer. In DNA form, the CDR3 reads TGCGCCAGCAGCTTGGCCGGACCGGGGGGCTACGAGCAGTACTTC. This encodes CASSLAGPGGYEQYF.